The entry that follows covers one T cell receptor (beta chain) sequence. With V trimmed by 4 bases and J by 3 bases, 12 bases remained unmatched. CDR1 and CDR2 (germline): SEHNR, FQNEAQ (reference sequence). This CDR3 is 17 amino acids long. This sample is drawn from a study of blood T cell repertoires in COVID-19. As for the study in general: Spain, Italy and the United States supplied samples that represented acute and convalescent COVID-19. Nucleic acid was either cDNA or gDNA, and it came from T cells, B-cell-depleted T cells, or PBMCs.

As originally analysed: How many nucleated cells were present was estimated from reference gene primer amplification. Clones were read by immunoSEQ multiplex PCR, and TCRdb kept only the in-frame ones, dropping some. V, J and clone size were drawn from that table, and D and trimming were deduced from the DNA. Among around 54,000 clones, approximately 90% were seen once, and the ten largest hold 7.5% to 9.5%. This TCR was recovered from a woman between 40 and 55 years old with active COVID-19. The chain recombines TRBV7-9 with TRBJ1-2; 9 nucleotides line up with TRBD1. Sample: peripheral blood. CDR3 sequence: CASSSPPGTGWDYGYTF. The DNA of the CDR3 is TGTGCCAGCAGCTCCCCCCCCGGGACAGGGTGGGACTATGGCTACACCTTC. Variable domain in full (rest from reference TRBV7-9 and TRBJ1-2): DTGVSQNPRHKITKRGQNVTFRCDPISEHNRLYWYRQTLGQGPEFLTYFQNEAQLEKSRLLSDRFSAERPKGSFSTLEIQRTEQGDSAMYLCASSSPPGTGWDYGYTFGSGTRLTVV.